The rows below give T cell receptor beta chains drawn from one sample of a study of tumor-infiltrating lymphocytes in localized non-small cell lung cancer. The data were produced by immunoSEQ multiplex PCR, yet TCRdb's version contains in-frame clones alone and is incomplete. The data hold about 4,800 clones, with approximately 95% observed a single time. The specimen sequenced was uninvolved lung tissue not adjacent to the tumor. The receptors derive from a human donor with non-small cell lung cancer. Each CDR3 is given with its conserved first and last residue. A D gene is named only where the DNA matches it firmly. Only part of the rows carry a size: once, few, many, or a class if the clone is expanded.

TRBJ2-7 | TRBV30 | once | NA | CAWSRMEGEQYF | TGTGCCTGGAGTAGGATGGAGGGAGAGCAGTACTTC
TRBJ2-4 | TRBV4-1 | NA | NA | CASRYDSGELAKNIQYF | TGCGCCAGCAGGTATGATTCAGGAGAATTAGCCAAAAACATTCAGTACTTC
TRBJ1-6 | TRBV5-1 | NA | TRBD1 | CASSQGGVTGSPLHF | TGCGCCAGCAGCCAGGGGGGCGTTACGGGTTCACCCCTCCACTTT
TRBJ2-7 | TRBV7-2 | once | TRBD1 | CASNLRDRDYEQYF | TGTGCCAGCAATCTCCGGGACAGGGACTACGAGCAGTACTTC
TRBJ2-3 | TRBV7-9 | NA | TRBD1 | CASSGWTGRSTDTQYF | TGTGCCAGCAGCGGATGGACAGGGCGGAGCACAGATACGCAGTATTTT
TRBJ2-5 | TRBV7-2 | NA | NA | CASSFRLQETQYF | TGTGCCAGCAGCTTTCGACTCCAAGAGACCCAGTACTTC
TRBJ1-1 | TRBV19 | NA | NA | CASSMSLSVPRGFF | TGTGCCAGTAGTATGTCTCTTTCTGTTCCTAGGGGTTTCTTT
TRBJ1-1 | TRBV6-5 | NA | TRBD1 | CASTITGGVVTEAFF | TGTGCCAGCACCATAACAGGGGGCGTCGTCACTGAAGCTTTCTTT
TRBJ2-5 | TRBV6-1 | NA | NA | CASSETAAGRETQYF | TGTGCCAGCAGTGAAACGGCCGCAGGGAGGGAGACCCAGTACTTC
TRBJ1-2 | TRBV5-6 | NA | TRBD1 | CASSLWGTGDNYGYTF | TGTGCCAGCAGCTTATGGGGGACAGGGGACAACTATGGCTACACCTTC
TRBJ1-2 | TRBV7-9 | NA | TRBD1 | CASSEMDQGEANYGYTF | TGTGCCAGCAGCGAGATGGACCAGGGGGAAGCTAACTATGGCTACACCTTC
TRBJ2-1 | TRBV12-5 | NA | TRBD2 | CASGWAQTSGFHNEQFF | TGTGCTAGTGGTTGGGCCCAGACTAGCGGGTTTCACAATGAGCAGTTCTTC